A selection of T cell receptor beta chains follows, all from one sample in a study of OX40 agonist ivuxolimab in advanced cancers. Produced via immunoSEQ multiplex PCR; TCRdb's table is partial and in-frame only. The data contain some 59,000 clones, more than 80% of them singletons. The sample consisted of CD4+ or CD8+ T cells sorted from blood, taken in a trial of the OX40 agonist ivuxolimab. The receptor source for this set is an adult with an advanced solid tumor such as melanoma, head and neck, liver or kidney cancer. The CDR3 runs from the conserved cysteine through the conserved F or W. Fields, in order: clone size, J gene, V gene, D gene, CDR3 DNA, CDR3 protein. A D gene is named only where the DNA matches it firmly. The size field is filled for only some rows; it gives once, few, many or a size class.

once TRBJ2-2 TRBV2 . TGTGCCAGCAGTGGGACTTACACCGGGGAGCTGTTTTTT CASSGTYTGELFF
. TRBJ2-7 TRBV27 . TGTGCCAGCAGTACCTGGACAAGGACCTACGAGCAGTACTTC CASSTWTRTYEQYF
. TRBJ2-2 TRBV4-2 . TGTGCCAGCAGCCAAGCGTTGGGCCCCGGGGAGCTGTTTTTT CASSQALGPGELFF
. TRBJ1-1 TRBV25-1 TRBD1 TGTGCCAGCAAATCGGACAGGGGGCGGTTTACTGAAGCTTTCTTT CASKSDRGRFTEAFF
. TRBJ2-2 TRBV7-3 TRBD1 TGTGCCAGCAGCTTAGCCACAGGGGGTTTTGGCACCGGGGAGCTGTTTTTT CASSLATGGFGTGELFF
. TRBJ1-1 TRBV6-1 . TGTGCCAGCAGTGGGGCCTTAACAGGGACGAACACTGAAGCTTTCTTT CASSGALTGTNTEAFF
once TRBJ1-2 TRBV28 TRBD1 TGTGCCAGCAGGCCCGGGACAGGGCGTGGCTACACCTTC CASRPGTGRGYTF
. TRBJ2-5 TRBV5-6 . TGTGCCAGCAGCTTGCGCAGCCAGCTGGAGACCCAGTACTTC CASSLRSQLETQYF
once TRBJ2-6 TRBV11-3 . TGTGCCAGCAGCCCTAGAGGGGGGGCTGCTGGGGCCAACGTCCTGACTTTC CASSPRGGAAGANVLTF
. TRBJ2-4 TRBV4-2 TRBD2 TGTGCCAGCAGCCAAACGGGGACTAGCGGGGAAAGAAACATTCAGTACTTC CASSQTGTSGERNIQYF
once TRBJ2-1 TRBV5-1 . TGCGCCAGCTTTGAGACCTCTGTAAGGGACAATGAGCAGTTCTTC CASFETSVRDNEQFF
. TRBJ2-7 TRBV29-1 . TGCAGCGTCCTCCGGGACGGTACCTACGAGCAGTACTTC CSVLRDGTYEQYF
. TRBJ1-2 TRBV19 TRBD1 TGTGCCAGTAGCGCGGGGACAGGGGGCTTTTATGGCTACACCTTC CASSAGTGGFYGYTF
. TRBJ1-5 TRBV6-6 . TGTGCCAGCAGTCTGGACAGCAATAGCAATCAGCCCCAGCATTTT CASSLDSNSNQPQHF
. TRBJ1-5 TRBV18 . TGTGCCAGCTCATCAAACCCAGATCAGCCCCAGCATTTT CASSSNPDQPQHF
. TRBJ2-1 TRBV6-5 . TGTGCCAGCAGGCTAGCGACCCACAATGAGCAGTTCTTC CASRLATHNEQFF
. TRBJ2-7 TRBV5-1 TRBD1 TGCGCCAGCAGCTGGGAACCGGGACAGGGAGGGGGAGGGTTCACCGAGCAGTACTTC CASSWEPGQGGGGFTEQYF
. TRBJ2-6 TRBV7-8 . TGTGCCAGCAGCTCGGACAAAAAGACAGGAATGATATCTGGGGCCAACGTCCTGACTTTC CASSSDKKTGMISGANVLTF